The entry that follows covers one T cell receptor (beta chain) sequence. This clone's antigen is unknown. Base quality data are lacking; no much larger clone is found one base away. The CDR3 spans 14 residues, from the cysteine through the phenylalanine. Only the CDR3 portion is preserved as DNA: 42 bases, with reading frame beginning at the first base. Trimming removed 3 bases from V and 4 bases from J, leaving 13 bases between the germline ends. The germline V gene yields SGDLS for CDR1 and YYNGEE for CDR2. The sample originates from a study of T cell changes during pregnancy in multiple sclerosis (dated by TCRdb to about 2019). A note on the overall study: In women with multiple sclerosis, the researchers looked at how the T cell repertoire shifted as pregnancy progressed.

Library preparation was by the immunoSEQ multiplex PCR assay. The source is immuneACCESS, and TCRdb retained only in-frame sequences with V and J called. Part of the clones is not carried over; for the studies checked, unresolved V genes explain less than half of this, and the remainder is unexplained. The sample contains about 38,000 clones, approximately 93% of them found a single time. Around 8.3% of the sample goes to the ten largest clones. The source material was CD8+ T cells from peripheral blood mononuclear cells, sampled in the third trimester of pregnancy. The receptor was isolated from a female donor with multiple sclerosis, enrolled in a pregnancy study. The rearrangement combines TRBV9 with TRBJ1-2; the D gene is possibly TRBD1, with 6 bases matching. The CDR3 region reads CASSADRGSYGYTF. The bases are TGTGCCAGCAGCGCTGATAGGGGGAGCTATGGCTACACCTTC.